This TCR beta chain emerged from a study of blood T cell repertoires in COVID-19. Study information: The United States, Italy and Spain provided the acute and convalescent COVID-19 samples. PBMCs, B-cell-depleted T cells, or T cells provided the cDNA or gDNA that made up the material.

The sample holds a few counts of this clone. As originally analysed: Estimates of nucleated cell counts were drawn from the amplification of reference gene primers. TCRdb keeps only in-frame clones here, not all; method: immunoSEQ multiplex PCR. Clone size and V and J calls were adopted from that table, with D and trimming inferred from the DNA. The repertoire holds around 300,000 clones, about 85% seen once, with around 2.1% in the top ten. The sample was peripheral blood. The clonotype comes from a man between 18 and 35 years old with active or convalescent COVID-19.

The CDR3 region is CASRGQGPYGYTF. The DNA for the CDR3 is TGTGCCAGCAGAGGACAGGGGCCCTATGGCTACACCTTC. V and J are TRBV2 and TRBJ1-2, with 9 bases matching TRBD1. CDR3 length: 13 residues. Germline CDR1 SNHLY, CDR2 FYNNEI. V trimming: 6 bases; J trimming: 4 bases; junction bases outside the gene matches: 3.